Presented here are 27 T cell receptor beta chains from one specimen sequenced in a study of response to subunit inactivated influenza vaccine. TCRdb reprocessed the RT-PCR reads via MiXCR and lists one record per CDR3 protein. The data show about 240,000 distinct CDR3 sequences, with roughly an eighth seen just once and approximately 8.3% held by the top ten. The material sequenced was non-naive T cells sorted from PBMCs, taken 14 days before vaccination. The receptors derive from a man aged 45-65 years who received an inactivated influenza vaccine.

The V gene is TRBV3-1, the J gene TRBJ1-4; no clear D gene. The CDR3 covers 16 residues. V shed 4 bases and J shed 7 bases, with 19 bases lying between them. The germline V gene has CDR1 LGHDT and CDR2 YNNKEL (reference sequence). DNA of the CDR3: TGTGCCAGCAGCCGGGGAGGCCCGGGGAGTACTGAAAAACTGTTTTTT. This codes for CASSRGGPGSTEKLFF. The full variable domain, rest sourced from reference TRBV3-1 and TRBJ1-4, is DTAVSQTPKYLVTQMGNDKSIKCEQNLGHDTMYWYKQDSKKFLKIMFSYNNKELIINETVPNRFSPKSPDKAHLNLHINSLELGDSAVYFCASSRGGPGSTEKLFFGSGTQLSVL.

This clonotype showed up just a few times. This chain joins TRBV10-3 and TRBJ2-2; the match to TRBD2 covers 10 bases. The germline V gene encodes CDR1 ENHRY and CDR2 SYGVKD. V trimming: 10 bases; J trimming: 2 bases; junction bases outside the gene matches: 4. The CDR3 is 14 residues long. CDR3 in DNA: TGTGCCACGGGACTAGCGCTTAACACCGGGGAGCTGTTTTTT. This codes for CATGLALNTGELFF.

This chain links TRBV7-9 with TRBJ1-1; D gene uncertain. The length of the CDR3 is 9 residues. V was clipped by 4 bases and J by 6 bases, with 0 bases between them. The germline V gene has CDR1 SEHNR and CDR2 FQNEAQ (reference sequence). CDR3 nucleotide sequence: TGTGCCAGCAGCTCTGAAGCTTTCTTT. Translation gives CASSSEAFF. The full variable domain, completed using reference TRBV7-9 and TRBJ1-1, is DTGVSQNPRHKITKRGQNVTFRCDPISEHNRLYWYRQTLGQGPEFLTYFQNEAQLEKSRLLSDRFSAERPKGSFSTLEIQRTEQGDSAMYLCASSSEAFFGQGTRLTVV.

This clonotype was counted a few times. The chain carries TRBV4-1 and TRBJ2-6, with a possible D match to TRBD2 (7 bases). This CDR3 is 19 amino acids long. Trimming removed 2 bases from V and 2 bases from J, with 19 bases in between. Germline V gene lookup returns CDR1 MGHRA and CDR2 YSYEKL. CDR3 protein: CASSQRGGVEAAGANVLTF. In nucleotides, the CDR3 is TGCGCCAGCAGCCAAAGAGGGGGGGTTGAAGCGGCTGGGGCCAACGTCCTGACTTTC.

The chain joins TRBV12-3 or TRBV12-4 to TRBJ2-7; 11 bases line up with TRBD1. The CDR3 length is 15 residues. V shed 5 bases and J 2 bases; nucleotides not matched to a gene: 5. The CDR3: CASSDGQGATYEQYF. The CDR3, as DNA: TGTGCCAGCAGTGATGGACAGGGGGCCACCTACGAGCAGTACTTC.

V gene TRBV10-3 combines with J gene TRBJ2-7; a possible D gene is TRBD2 (6 bases). The V gene lost 10 bases and the J gene lost 2 bases, with 12 bases spanning the gap. This CDR3 is built from 12 residues. The V gene's germline CDR1 is ENHRY and CDR2 SYGVKD. In nucleotides, the CDR3 is TGTGCCACCGGGACTGCCCCCTACGAGCAGTACTTC. It encodes CATGTAPYEQYF.

The V call is TRBV20-1, the J call TRBJ1-2; tentatively, D is TRBD1 (6 bases). V was trimmed by 4 bases and J by 5 bases, leaving 11 bases between them. Germline V lookup: CDR1 DFQATT, CDR2 SNEGSKA (reference sequence). CDR3 length equals 12 residues. The CDR3 reads CSATRQAYGYTF. As DNA, the CDR3 is TGCAGTGCTACGAGACAGGCTTATGGCTACACCTTC.

The V and J genes are TRBV5-1 and TRBJ1-4, with TRBD1 matching over 7 bases. Per germline, CDR1 SGHRS and CDR2 YFSETQ. The CDR3 length is 15 residues. Unmatched junction bases numbered 2, after V lost 0 bases and J lost 3 bases. CDR3: CASSLGGQPNEKLFF. For the CDR3, the DNA is TGCGCCAGCAGCTTGGGGGGACAGCCTAATGAAAAACTGTTTTTT.

Points on this clonotype: The junction departs from germline at one end; a sequencing error may be responsible. The chain combines TRBV11-3 with TRBJ1-1; D not certain. CDR1 is SGHNT and CDR2 is YENEEA in the germline V gene. The CDR3 sequence is 14 residues long. CDR3 sequence: CANSLGGVNTEAFF. The DNA of the CDR3 is TGTGCCAACAGCTTAGGTGGGGTCAACACTGAAGCTTTCTTT.

This clonotype was picked up a small number of times. The chain recombines TRBV20-1 with TRBJ2-5; D is uncertain. Germline-derived CDR1 and CDR2 are DFQATT and SNEGSKA (reference sequence). The CDR3 is made up of 12 amino acids. Trimming took off 0 bases at V and 5 bases at J, with 7 bases between the two ends. This chain's CDR3 is CSAREVGETQYF. The CDR3, as DNA: TGCAGTGCTAGAGAAGTGGGGGAGACCCAGTACTTC.

V usage is TRBV7-2 and J usage is TRBJ2-3; D is possibly TRBD1 (5 bases). In germline, CDR1 is SGHTA, CDR2 FQGNSA. Trimming removed 7 bases at V and 8 bases at J, with 13 bases between. The CDR3 spans 12 residues. In nucleotides, the CDR3 is TGTGCCAGCACACAGGAAACGGGTACGCAGTATTTT. Translated, it gives CASTQETGTQYF.

In this sample, this clonotype turned up many times. The chain recombines TRBV5-1 with TRBJ2-5; D is unclear. Germline loops: CDR1 SGHRS, CDR2 YFSETQ. CDR3 length equals 13 residues. V was cut by 1 base and J by 2 bases, with 6 bases left in between. CDR3 DNA: TGCGCCAGCAGCTTGAACGGGCAAGAGACCCAGTACTTC. Translating it yields CASSLNGQETQYF.

There are a few counts of this clonotype. This chain links TRBV20-1 with TRBJ2-1; 15 bases are shared with TRBD2. CDR1 is DFQATT, CDR2 SNEGSKA, per germline (reference sequence). CDR3 size: 19 residues. V was clipped by 3 bases and J by 2 bases; unmatched bases: 11. CDR3: CSASDPGLAGGNPYNEQFF. Written as DNA, the CDR3 is TGCAGTGCTAGTGACCCGGGACTAGCGGGAGGAAACCCCTACAATGAGCAGTTCTTC.

The table lists this clonotype with many counts. The chain recombines TRBV7-8 with TRBJ2-1, with 10 nucleotides matching TRBD2. After removal of 1 base from V and 7 bases from J, the junction contained 1 base not matched to a gene. CDR3 length equals 14 residues. Looked up from germline, CDR1 is SGHVS and CDR2 is FQNEAQ. The CDR3, as DNA: TGTGCCAGCAGCTTAGAAGCGGGAGGGAATGAGCAGTTCTTC. Residues: CASSLEAGGNEQFF.

This clonotype was counted a few times. V usage is TRBV7-2 and J usage is TRBJ1-1; no clear D. The CDR3 sequence is 13 residues long. CDR1 and CDR2 from the germline V gene are SGHTA and FQGNSA. V dropped 4 bases and J dropped 5 bases, with 11 bases sitting between them. The CDR3 spells CASSSQPGTEAFF. CDR3 in DNA: TGTGCCAGCAGCTCTCAGCCGGGTACTGAAGCTTTCTTT. Combining the CDR3 with reference TRBV7-2 and TRBJ1-1 gives the whole variable domain GAGVSQSPSNKVTEKGKDVELRCDPISGHTALYWYRQSLGQGLEFLIYFQGNSAPDKSGLPSDRFSAERTGGSVSTLTIQRTQQEDSAVYLCASSSQPGTEAFFGQGTRLTVV.

The rearrangement links TRBV19 to TRBJ2-1; D gene ambiguous. The V and J ends lost 9 bases and 3 bases respectively, with 15 bases between them. Germline CDR1 reads LNHDA; CDR2 reads SQIVND (reference sequence). CDR3 length: 14 amino acids. The CDR3 nucleotides read TGTGCCAGCGGCCCCCGCCTTTACTACAATGAGCAGTTCTTC. Its protein product is CASGPRLYYNEQFF. The full variable domain, completed using reference TRBV19 and TRBJ2-1, is DGGITQSPKYLFRKEGQNVTLSCEQNLNHDAMYWYRQDPGQGLRLIYYSQIVNDFQKGDIAEGYSVSREKKESFPLTVTSAQKNPTAFYLCASGPRLYYNEQFFGPGTRLTVL.

This sequence joins TRBV27 and TRBJ2-3; TRBD2 matches 10 bases. The V gene's germline CDR1 is MNHEY and CDR2 SMNVEV (reference sequence). V shed 1 base and J 5 bases; nucleotides not matched to a gene: 3. This CDR3 region has 15 residues. CDR3 coding DNA: TGTGCCAGCAGTTTATTTAGCGGGAGGAAAGATACGCAGTATTTT. The encoded protein is CASSLFSGRKDTQYF.

For this clonotype: It may be a read error: a sequence one base away is much more abundant. CDR3 DNA: TGTGCCATCATGGTGGCCTGGCCCCAGCATTTT. This gives the protein CAIMVAWPQHF. This chain joins TRBV21-1 and TRBJ1-5. TRBV21-1 is a listed pseudogene. The CDR3 covers 11 residues.

The chain carries TRBV5-1 and TRBJ2-5; 10 bases map to TRBD1. The germline V gene has CDR1 SGHRS and CDR2 YFSETQ. There are 20 residues in the CDR3. V dropped 1 base and J dropped 5; count of bases not matched to a gene: 20. CDR3 nucleotide sequence: TGCGCCAGCAGCTTGAGGGCCCATACTGCCGGGACAGGGGTTCGGGAGACCCAGTACTTC. As protein: CASSLRAHTAGTGVRETQYF.

The V and J genes are TRBV20-1 and TRBJ2-2; 9 bases match TRBD1. CDR3 length: 14 residues. Looked up from germline, CDR1 is DFQATT and CDR2 is SNEGSKA (reference sequence). Losses at the gene ends were 3 bases for V and 7 bases for J; bases not matched to a gene: 6. CDR3 sequence: CSARNRGRSGELFF. The CDR3 coding sequence is TGCAGTGCTAGGAACAGGGGGCGCAGCGGGGAGCTGTTTTTT.

V usage is TRBV18 and J usage is TRBJ2-7, with D unresolved. V dropped 2 bases and J dropped 4 bases, with 15 bases sitting between them. The CDR3 is 15 amino acids. CDR1 and CDR2 from the germline V gene are KGHSH and LQKENI. The CDR3 loop reads CASSPGSLALYEQYF. The CDR3 DNA is TGTGCCAGCTCACCAGGGTCGTTGGCCTTGTACGAGCAGTACTTC.

The chain is built from TRBV7-9 and TRBJ2-3, with TRBD2 as a possible D gene (6 bases). The CDR3 is 16 amino acids. Germline V gene lookup returns CDR1 SEHNR and CDR2 FQNEAQ (reference sequence). Deletions cut 7 bases from V and 1 base from J, with 18 bases between. The CDR3: CASIPGWGEGTDTQYF. As DNA, the CDR3 is TGTGCCAGCATCCCCGGTTGGGGGGAGGGCACAGATACGCAGTATTTT.

The chain carries TRBV27 and TRBJ1-2, with a possible D match to TRBD1 (6 bases). Germline lookup yields CDR1 MNHEY and CDR2 SMNVEV (reference sequence). Trimming stripped 0 bases from V and 8 bases from J, with 10 bases between. This CDR3 has 13 amino acids. For the CDR3, the DNA is TGTGCCAGCAGTTTATCGACAGGAGAAGGCTACACCTTC. This translates into CASSLSTGEGYTF.

There are a few counts of this clonotype. The V and J genes are TRBV6-5 and TRBJ2-5; D gene uncertain. The germline V gene encodes CDR1 MNHEY and CDR2 SVGAGI. Trimming removed 2 bases at V and 2 bases at J, with 9 bases between. The CDR3 contains 14 residues. The CDR3 loop is CASSYKGIQETQYF. The DNA of the CDR3 is TGTGCCAGCAGTTACAAGGGCATACAAGAGACCCAGTACTTC.

In this sample, this clonotype turned up many times. CDR3 sequence (DNA): TGTGCCAGCAGTTTATTCTCGGGATCCTACAATGAGCAGTTCTTC. Protein: CASSLFSGSYNEQFF. The chain joins TRBV28 to TRBJ2-1, with D maybe TRBD2 (5 bases). Germline V CDR1 and CDR2: MDHEN, SYDVKM. Trimming removed 1 base from V and 1 base from J, with 8 bases in between. The CDR3 extends over 15 amino acids. Using reference TRBV28 and TRBJ2-1 for the parts outside the CDR3, the full variable domain is DVKVTQSSRYLVKRTGEKVFLECVQDMDHENMFWYRQDPGLGLRLIYFSYDVKMKEKGDIPEGYSVSREKKERFSLILESASTNQTSMYLCASSLFSGSYNEQFFGPGTRLTVL.

This clonotype was detected only a few times. The chain couples TRBV20-1 to TRBJ2-3, with D tentatively TRBD2 (6 bases). This CDR3 spans 17 amino acids. Germline V CDR1 and CDR2: DFQATT, SNEGSKA (reference sequence). V dropped 5 bases and J dropped 2 bases, with 23 bases sitting between them. The CDR3 bases are TGCAGTGCTCTTCTCTTCCGGGACTTCGCCTACACAGATACGCAGTATTTT. It specifies CSALLFRDFAYTDTQYF.

V is TRBV27 and J is TRBJ1-6; D call uncertain. V lost 4 bases to trimming and J lost 4 bases, with 5 bases between them. The length of the CDR3 is 13 residues. The germline V gene encodes CDR1 MNHEY and CDR2 SMNVEV (reference sequence). CDR3 loop: CASSSQYNSPLHF. The CDR3 bases are TGTGCCAGCAGTTCACAGTATAATTCACCCCTCCACTTT.